The sequence of this T cell receptor (beta chain) was determined in a study of tumor-infiltrating lymphocytes in primary liver carcinoma. Turning to the study itself: Productive TCRbeta read yields ran from roughly 3.8 to 7.5 million per sample and were similar between tissues.

Both RNA and DNA were isolated together from around 18-30 mg of bulk tissue that had not been sorted. Study conclusions and caveats: Only around 7-25% of top clones occurred in all five tumor regions.

TCR beta cDNA was made from approximately 500 ng total RNA with a constant-region primer. ARM-PCR, slightly modified, supplied the TCR beta libraries through three nested multiplex PCR rounds. One entry per CDR3 protein, called by TCRdb with MiXCR from the multiplex PCR reads. The repertoire has 65,000 to 90,000 distinct CDR3 sequences, around 70% of them found once; the top ten carry roughly a fifth. A word on this clonotype: Antigen specificity is unknown. The junction does not match germline at one end; this may be a read error.

The TCR was taken from a man aged 35-49 years with primary liver carcinoma and hepatitis B virus infection. Sequenced material: liver tumor tissue from sampling region 1. Specified subset: tumor region T1, superior pole.

In DNA form, the CDR3 reads TGTACCAGTAGCCCCTTCCTGGACAGGGTGGAACGGTACGGTGAGCAGTTCTTC. This codes for CTSSPFLDRVERYGEQFF. This chain links TRBV14 with TRBJ2-1; 8 bases are a match to TRBD1. The CDR3 is made up of 18 amino acids. CDR1 is SGHDN, CDR2 FVKESK, per germline.